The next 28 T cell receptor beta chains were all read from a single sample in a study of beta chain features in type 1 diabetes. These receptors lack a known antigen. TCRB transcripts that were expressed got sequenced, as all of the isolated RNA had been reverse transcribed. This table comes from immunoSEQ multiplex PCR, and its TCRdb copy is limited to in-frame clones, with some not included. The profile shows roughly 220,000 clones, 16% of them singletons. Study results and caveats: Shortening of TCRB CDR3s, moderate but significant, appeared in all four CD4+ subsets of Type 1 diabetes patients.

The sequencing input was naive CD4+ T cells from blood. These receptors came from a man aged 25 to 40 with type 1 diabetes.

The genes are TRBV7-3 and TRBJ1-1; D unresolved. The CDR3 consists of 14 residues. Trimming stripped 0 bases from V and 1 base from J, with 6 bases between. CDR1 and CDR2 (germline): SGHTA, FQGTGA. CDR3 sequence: CASSLTAENTEAFF. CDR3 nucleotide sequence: TGTGCCAGCAGCTTAACGGCAGAGAACACTGAAGCTTTCTTT.

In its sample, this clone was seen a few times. The CDR3 region is CSVMTGNQPQHF. CDR3 coding DNA: TGCAGCGTCATGACAGGAAATCAGCCCCAGCATTTT. V usage is TRBV29-1 and J usage is TRBJ1-5, with D perhaps matching TRBD1 (6 bases). In germline, CDR1 is SQVTM, CDR2 ANQGSEA. V lost 6 bases, J lost 4 bases, and 10 bases lay in between. The CDR3 is made up of 12 amino acids.

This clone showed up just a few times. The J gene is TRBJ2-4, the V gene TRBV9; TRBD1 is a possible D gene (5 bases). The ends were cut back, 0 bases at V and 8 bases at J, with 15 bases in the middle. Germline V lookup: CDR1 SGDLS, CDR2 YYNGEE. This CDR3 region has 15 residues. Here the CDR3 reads CASSVAGREGDIQYF. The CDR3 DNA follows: TGTGCCAGCAGCGTAGCGGGCAGGGAAGGGGACATTCAGTACTTC.

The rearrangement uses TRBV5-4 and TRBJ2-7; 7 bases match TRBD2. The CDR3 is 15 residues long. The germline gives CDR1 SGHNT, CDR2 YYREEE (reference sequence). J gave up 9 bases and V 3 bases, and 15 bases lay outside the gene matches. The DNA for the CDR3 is TGTGCCAGCAGCTCCCAAACCAGCAAGCGGGAATCGCAGTACTTC. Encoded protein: CASSSQTSKRESQYF. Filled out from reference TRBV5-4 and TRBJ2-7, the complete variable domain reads ETGVTQSPTHLIKTRGQQVTLRCSSQSGHNTVSWYQQALGQGPQFIFQYYREEENGRGNFPPRFSGLQFPNYSSELNVNALELDDSALYLCASSSQTSKRESQYFGPGTRLTVT.

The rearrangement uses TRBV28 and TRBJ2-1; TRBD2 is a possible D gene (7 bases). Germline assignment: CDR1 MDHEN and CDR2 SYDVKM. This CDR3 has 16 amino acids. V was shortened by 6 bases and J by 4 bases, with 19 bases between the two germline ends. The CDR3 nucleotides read TGTGCCAGCAGAACCTTGGGAGGGGGAGCTTACAATGAGCAGTTCTTC. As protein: CASRTLGGGAYNEQFF.

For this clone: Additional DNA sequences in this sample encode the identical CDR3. The CDR3 DNA reads TGTGCCAGCAGCCACGGAGAGACCCAGTACTTC. This codes for CASSHGETQYF. V gene TRBV11-2 combines with J gene TRBJ2-5; D unresolved. There are 11 residues in the CDR3. V lost 5 bases to trimming and J lost 4 bases, with 5 bases between them. Per germline, CDR1 SGHAT and CDR2 FQNNGV.

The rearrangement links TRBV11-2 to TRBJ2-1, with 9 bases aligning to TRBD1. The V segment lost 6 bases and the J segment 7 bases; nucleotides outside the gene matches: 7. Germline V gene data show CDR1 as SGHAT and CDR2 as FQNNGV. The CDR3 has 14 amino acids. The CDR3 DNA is TGTGCCAGCAGTTTCGGGACAGGGTATAATGAGCAGTTCTTC. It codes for CASSFGTGYNEQFF.

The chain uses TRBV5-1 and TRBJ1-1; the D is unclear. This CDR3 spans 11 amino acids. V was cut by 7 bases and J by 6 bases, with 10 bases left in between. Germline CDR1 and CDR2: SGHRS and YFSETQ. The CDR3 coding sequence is TGCGCCAGCTCCGGAGAGGCTGAAGCTTTCTTT. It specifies CASSGEAEAFF.

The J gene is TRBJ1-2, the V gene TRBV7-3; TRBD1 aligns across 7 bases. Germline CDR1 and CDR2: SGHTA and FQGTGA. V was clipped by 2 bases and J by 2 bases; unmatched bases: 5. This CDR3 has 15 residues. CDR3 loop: CASSLDGTENYGYTF. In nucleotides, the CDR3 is TGTGCCAGCAGCTTAGACGGGACAGAGAACTATGGCTACACCTTC.

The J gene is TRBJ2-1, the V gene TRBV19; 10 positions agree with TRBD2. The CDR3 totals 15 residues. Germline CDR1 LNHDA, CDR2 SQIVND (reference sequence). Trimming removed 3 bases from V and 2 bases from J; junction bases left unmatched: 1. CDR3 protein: CASSIGLAAYNEQFF. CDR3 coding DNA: TGTGCCAGTAGTATCGGACTAGCGGCCTACAATGAGCAGTTCTTC.

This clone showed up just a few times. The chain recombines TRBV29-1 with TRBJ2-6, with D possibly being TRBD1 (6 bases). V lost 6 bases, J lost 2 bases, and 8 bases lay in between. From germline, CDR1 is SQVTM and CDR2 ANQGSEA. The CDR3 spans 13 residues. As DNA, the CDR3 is TGCAGCGTCGGACAGACTGGGGCCAACGTCCTGACTTTC. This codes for CSVGQTGANVLTF. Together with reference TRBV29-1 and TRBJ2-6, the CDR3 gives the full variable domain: SAVISQKPSRDICQRGTSLTIQCQVDSQVTMMFWYRQQPGQSLTLIATANQGSEATYESGFVIDKFPISRPNLTFSTLTVSNMSPEDSSIYLCSVGQTGANVLTFGAGSRLTVL.

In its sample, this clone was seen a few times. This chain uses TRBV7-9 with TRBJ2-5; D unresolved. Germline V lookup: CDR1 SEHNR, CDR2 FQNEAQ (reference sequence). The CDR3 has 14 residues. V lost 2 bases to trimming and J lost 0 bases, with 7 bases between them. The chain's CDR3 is CASSLFEYQETQYF. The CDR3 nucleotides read TGTGCCAGCAGCTTATTCGAGTACCAAGAGACCCAGTACTTC.

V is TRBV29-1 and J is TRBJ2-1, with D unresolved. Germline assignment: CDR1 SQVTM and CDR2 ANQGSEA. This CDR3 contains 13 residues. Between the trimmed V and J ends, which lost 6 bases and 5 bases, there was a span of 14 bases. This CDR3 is CSVSIIQHNEQFF. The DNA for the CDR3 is TGCAGCGTGTCTATAATTCAGCACAATGAGCAGTTCTTC.

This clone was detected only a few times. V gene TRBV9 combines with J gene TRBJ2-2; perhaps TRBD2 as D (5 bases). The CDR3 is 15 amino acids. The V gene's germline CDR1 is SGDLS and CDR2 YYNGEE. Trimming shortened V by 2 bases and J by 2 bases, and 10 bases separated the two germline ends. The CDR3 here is CASSVLAINTGELFF. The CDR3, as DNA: TGTGCCAGCAGCGTCTTAGCGATCAACACCGGGGAGCTGTTTTTT. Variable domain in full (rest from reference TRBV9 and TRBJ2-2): DSGVTQTPKHLITATGQRVTLRCSPRSGDLSVYWYQQSLDQGLQFLIQYYNGEERAKGNILERFSAQQFPDLHSELNLSSLELGDSALYFCASSVLAINTGELFFGEGSRLTVL.

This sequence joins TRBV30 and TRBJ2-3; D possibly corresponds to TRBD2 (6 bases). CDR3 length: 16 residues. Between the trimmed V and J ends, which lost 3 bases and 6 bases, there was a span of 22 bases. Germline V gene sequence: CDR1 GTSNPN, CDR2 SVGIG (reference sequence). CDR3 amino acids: CAWRARPGLGRDTQYF. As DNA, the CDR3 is TGTGCCTGGAGGGCTAGACCGGGACTCGGTCGGGATACGCAGTATTTT.

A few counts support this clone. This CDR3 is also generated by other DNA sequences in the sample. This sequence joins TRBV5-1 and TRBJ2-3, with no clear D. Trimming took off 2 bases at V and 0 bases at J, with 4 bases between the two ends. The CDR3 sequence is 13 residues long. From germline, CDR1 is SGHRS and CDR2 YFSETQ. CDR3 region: CASSLGSTDTQYF. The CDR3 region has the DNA TGCGCCAGCAGCTTAGGCAGCACAGATACGCAGTATTTT.

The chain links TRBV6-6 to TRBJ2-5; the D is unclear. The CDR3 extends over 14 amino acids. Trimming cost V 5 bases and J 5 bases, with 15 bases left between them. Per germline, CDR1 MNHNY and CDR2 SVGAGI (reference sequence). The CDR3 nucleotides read TGTGCCAGCAGTCCCATCGGCCCGAGGGAGACCCAGTACTTC. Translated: CASSPIGPRETQYF.

CDR3 in DNA: TGTGCCAGCAGCGTAGGAGCGGGAGTACCGGAGACCCAGTACTTC. This encodes CASSVGAGVPETQYF. The chain has TRBV9 and TRBJ2-5; 8 bases map to TRBD2. Germline V gene data show CDR1 as SGDLS and CDR2 as YYNGEE. Losses at the gene ends were 0 bases for V and 5 bases for J; bases not matched to a gene: 6. The CDR3 extends over 15 amino acids.

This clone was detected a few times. The CDR3 DNA follows: TGTGCCAGCAGCTTGGAACAGGGGGCAGAGACCCAGTACTTC. It is translated as CASSLEQGAETQYF. The V call is TRBV5-4, the J call TRBJ2-5; TRBD1 matches 9 bases. This CDR3 comprises 14 residues. With 0 bases clipped from V and 4 bases from J, the junction kept 1 base outside the gene matches. Germline assignment: CDR1 SGHNT and CDR2 YYREEE (reference sequence).

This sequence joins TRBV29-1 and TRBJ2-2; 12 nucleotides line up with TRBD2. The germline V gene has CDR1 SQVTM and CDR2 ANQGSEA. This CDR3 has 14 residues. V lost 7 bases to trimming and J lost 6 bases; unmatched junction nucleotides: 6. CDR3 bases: TGCAGCGGACTAGCGGGAGTATTGTCCGGGGAGCTGTTTTTT. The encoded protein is CSGLAGVLSGELFF.

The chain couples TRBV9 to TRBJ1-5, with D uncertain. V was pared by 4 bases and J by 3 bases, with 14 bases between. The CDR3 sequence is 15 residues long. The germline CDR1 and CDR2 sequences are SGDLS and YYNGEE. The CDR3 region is CASSLDSAVNQPQHF. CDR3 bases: TGTGCCAGCAGCCTCGACTCGGCGGTCAATCAGCCCCAGCATTTT.

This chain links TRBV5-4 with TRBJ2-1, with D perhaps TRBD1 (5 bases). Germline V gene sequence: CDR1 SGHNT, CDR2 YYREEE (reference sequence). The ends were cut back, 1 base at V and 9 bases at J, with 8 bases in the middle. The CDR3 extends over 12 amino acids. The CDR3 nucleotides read TGTGCCAGCAGCTTGCAGGGAACTGAGCAGTTCTTC. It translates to CASSLQGTEQFF.

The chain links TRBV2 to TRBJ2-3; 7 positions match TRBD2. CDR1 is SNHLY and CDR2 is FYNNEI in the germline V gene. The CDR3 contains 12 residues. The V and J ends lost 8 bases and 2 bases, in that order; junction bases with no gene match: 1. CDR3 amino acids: CASRGDTDTQYF. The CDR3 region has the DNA TGTGCCAGCCGGGGGGACACAGATACGCAGTATTTT. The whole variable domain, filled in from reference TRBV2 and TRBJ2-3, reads EPEVTQTPSHQVTQMGQEVILRCVPISNHLYFYWYRQILGQKVEFLVSFYNNEISEKSEIFDDQFSVERPDGSNFTLKIRSTKLEDSAMYFCASRGDTDTQYFGPGTRLTVL.

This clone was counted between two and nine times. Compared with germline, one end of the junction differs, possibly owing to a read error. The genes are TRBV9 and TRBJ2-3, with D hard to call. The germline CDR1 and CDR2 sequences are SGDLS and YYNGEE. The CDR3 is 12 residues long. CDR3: CASSYSTNTQYF. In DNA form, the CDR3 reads TGTGCCAGCAGCTATAGCACAAATACGCAGTATTTT. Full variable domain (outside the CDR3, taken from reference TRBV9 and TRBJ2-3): DSGVTQTPKHLITATGQRVTLRCSPRSGDLSVYWYQQSLDQGLQFLIQYYNGEERAKGNILERFSAQQFPDLHSELNLSSLELGDSALYFCASSYSTNTQYFGPGTRLTVL.

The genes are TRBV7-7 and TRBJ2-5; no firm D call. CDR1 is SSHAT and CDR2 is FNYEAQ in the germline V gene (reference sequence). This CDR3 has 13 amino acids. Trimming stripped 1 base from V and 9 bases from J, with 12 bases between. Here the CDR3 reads CASSLEAAAAQYF. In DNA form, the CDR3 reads TGTGCCAGCAGCTTAGAGGCCGCCGCGGCCCAGTACTTC.

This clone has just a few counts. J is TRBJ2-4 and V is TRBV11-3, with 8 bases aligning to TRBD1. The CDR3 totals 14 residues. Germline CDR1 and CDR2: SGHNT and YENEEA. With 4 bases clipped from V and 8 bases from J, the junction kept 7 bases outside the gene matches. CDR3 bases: TGTGCCAGCAGCTCGGGACAGGCCCCTCACATTCAGTACTTC. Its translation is CASSSGQAPHIQYF.

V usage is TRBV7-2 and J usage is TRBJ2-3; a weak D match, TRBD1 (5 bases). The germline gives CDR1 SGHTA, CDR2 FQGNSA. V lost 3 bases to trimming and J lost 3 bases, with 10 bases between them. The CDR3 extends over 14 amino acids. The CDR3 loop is CASSFQSGTDTQYF. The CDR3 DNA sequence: TGTGCCAGCAGCTTCCAATCAGGGACAGATACGCAGTATTTT.

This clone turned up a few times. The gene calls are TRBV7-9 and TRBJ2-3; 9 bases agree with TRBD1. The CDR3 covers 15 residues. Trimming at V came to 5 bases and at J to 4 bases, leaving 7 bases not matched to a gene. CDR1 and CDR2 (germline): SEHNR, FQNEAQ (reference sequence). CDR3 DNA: TGTGCCAGCAGCGCCACGGGACAGGGACCAGATACGCAGTATTTT. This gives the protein CASSATGQGPDTQYF. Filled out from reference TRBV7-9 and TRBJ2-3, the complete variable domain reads DTGVSQNPRHKITKRGQNVTFRCDPISEHNRLYWYRQTLGQGPEFLTYFQNEAQLEKSRLLSDRFSAERPKGSFSTLEIQRTEQGDSAMYLCASSATGQGPDTQYFGPGTRLTVL.